This T cell receptor (beta chain) was obtained from a study of T cell repertoires in ileal Crohn's disease. Looking at the study overall: Median disease duration was nearly eight years; 35% smoked at surgery. Thiopurines (around 10) or anti-TNF agents (roughly 17) were given postoperatively to about half.

Using immunoSEQ multiplex PCR, the repertoire was profiled, and TCRdb retains in-frame clones only, with some absent. The data contain roughly 31,000 clones, about 82% of them singletons. Study conclusions and caveats: High-frequency clones were more common in sorted CD8 than CD4 cells. Every patient over 26.8% clonality showed endoscopic recurrence.

V lost 3 bases and J lost 4; bases outside the gene matches: 2. Germline V gives CDR1 SEHNR, CDR2 FQNEAQ (reference sequence). The CDR3 runs to 15 residues. As to this clone: What it recognizes is unknown.

This sequence was found in an adult with Crohn's disease. The sample comprised ileal tissue. The chain carries TRBV7-9 and TRBJ2-5; TRBD2 matches 13 bases. DNA of the CDR3: TGTGCCAGCAGCTTCGGACTAGCGGGGGTAGAGACCCAGTACTTC. This translates into CASSFGLAGVETQYF. The full variable domain, its missing parts supplied by reference TRBV7-9 and TRBJ2-5, is DTGVSQNPRHKITKRGQNVTFRCDPISEHNRLYWYRQTLGQGPEFLTYFQNEAQLEKSRLLSDRFSAERPKGSFSTLEIQRTEQGDSAMYLCASSFGLAGVETQYFGPGTRLLVL.